This entry features one T cell receptor beta chain sequence. Profiled with immunoSEQ multiplex PCR; TCRdb holds only in-frame clones, not every one. The sample carries over 150,000 clones, about 85% recorded once. Seattle's enrolled individuals joined amid active infection and were then monitored longitudinally. The data originate from a study of blood T cell repertoires in COVID-19. Study-level background: PBMCs, B-cell-depleted T cells, or T cells provided the cDNA or gDNA that made up the material.

This CDR3 is built from 13 residues. V lost 5 bases and J lost 1, with 8 bases in between. The TCR was taken from a woman aged 60-70 years with COVID-19, enrolled during active disease. What was sequenced was peripheral blood. The chain employs TRBV12-3 or TRBV12-4 and TRBJ1-1; D is unclear. The CDR3 spells CASSRDTNTEAFF. CDR3 DNA sequence: TGTGCCAGCAGTCGCGACACGAACACTGAAGCTTTCTTT.